This T cell receptor (beta chain) comes out of a study of graft-versus-host responses after intestinal transplantation. The junction had 4 bases not matched to a gene; V was cut back by 4 bases and J by 4 bases. The germline V gene encodes CDR1 SGDLS and CDR2 YYNGEE. This CDR3 has 14 amino acids. In regard to this clone: Antigen: not known.

Clones were sequenced by immunoSEQ multiplex PCR, and TCRdb holds only the in-frame ones, with some missing. The repertoire holds tens of thousands of clones, almost 95% seen once, with about 0.38% in the top ten. Source: unstimulated CD4+ T cells sorted from spleen or lymph node cells, taken before transplant. The sequence came from a human donor who was the organ donor for an intestinal transplant. The rearrangement uses TRBV9 and TRBJ1-4, with 7 bases aligning to TRBD1. This chain's CDR3 is CASSTTGRNEKLFF. The CDR3 nucleotides are TGTGCCAGCAGCACGACAGGGCGTAATGAAAAACTGTTTTTT.